This T cell receptor beta chain comes out of a study of CD8+CD57+ T cells in acquired aplastic anemia. About the study: Yields of DNA that came from sorted CD4+ and CD8+ cells averaged roughly 3.2 ug.

This clonotype has just one count. The study profiled TCR beta VDJ and CDR3 using genomic DNA as template. TCRdb reprocessed the reads with MiXCR, giving one entry per CDR3 protein. The table shows about 250,000 distinct CDR3 sequences, with more than 45% occurring only once. Previously, flow cytometry had revealed CD8+CD57+ cell expansion in the patients chosen for sequencing. Every one of the patients had aplastic anemia (severe, acquired). Each patient gave a blood sample that was collected before any therapy had been received. This CDR3 has 16 amino acids. Trimming stripped 6 bases from V and 0 bases from J, with 18 bases between. Germline V gene sequence: CDR1 SEHNR, CDR2 FQNEAQ (reference sequence).

The sample comprised sorted CD4+, CD8+, or CD8+CD57+ T cells (not recorded which) from PBMCs. The sequence derives from a human donor with aplastic anemia. V usage is TRBV7-9 and J usage is TRBJ2-7, with a weak D call TRBD2 (6 bases). The CDR3 sequence is CASSYSGWGDSYEQYF. CDR3 nucleotides: TGTGCCAGCAGTTACTCAGGGTGGGGGGACTCCTACGAGCAGTACTTC.